This T cell receptor (beta chain) was recorded in a study of blood T cell repertoires in COVID-19. TCRdb's copy holds only in-frame clones and misses some; the assay was immunoSEQ multiplex PCR. Found here are a few hundred thousand clones, 85% to 90% of them singletons; the top ten hold approximately 2%. This TCR was sampled from a woman aged 40 to 50 who had recovered from COVID-19. The specimen was PBMCs or T cells enriched from blood (not recorded which).

CDR3 amino acids: CASSFPQAGGAAETQYF. The CDR3 DNA reads as TGTGCCAGCAGCTTCCCACAGGCGGGAGGGGCAGCGGAGACCCAGTACTTC. V gene TRBV5-4 combines with J gene TRBJ2-5, with TRBD2 identical over 9 bases. V gave up 2 bases and J gave up 5 bases; unmatched junction bases: 13. The CDR3 runs to 17 residues. Germline assignment: CDR1 SGHNT and CDR2 YYREEE (reference sequence).